The rows below give T cell receptor beta chains drawn from one sample of a study of control samples from healthy donors and cancer patients. Data came from immunoSEQ multiplex PCR; TCRdb stores just in-frame clones and leaves some out. The repertoire has approximately 52,000 clones, roughly 95% of them found once; the top ten carry 1.1%. Sequencing input: blood. The receptors derive from a young woman in good health. Both conserved end residues are part of each CDR3. A D gene is named only where the DNA matches it firmly. Only some rows state a clone size, as once, few, many or a class for expanded clones.

v_call	d_call	j_call	clone_size	cdr3_nt	cdr3_aa
TRBV5-1	NA	TRBJ1-1	NA	TGCGCCAGCAGCTCGTTCAGCCTGAACACTGAAGCTTTCTTT	CASSSFSLNTEAFF
TRBV5-1	NA	TRBJ1-4	NA	TGCGCCAGCAGCTTGGTGGGGCCTGACGAAAAACTGTTTTTT	CASSLVGPDEKLFF
TRBV4-1	TRBD1	TRBJ2-7	NA	TGCGCCAGCAGCCTTGCCGGGACAGCTAACGAGCAGTACTTC	CASSLAGTANEQYF
TRBV18	NA	TRBJ2-7	NA	TGTGCCAGCTCACCTACGGGGAATTCCTACGAGCAGTACTTC	CASSPTGNSYEQYF
TRBV6-2/TRBV6-3	TRBD1	TRBJ2-3	NA	TGTGCCAGCAGTTACGGACAGGGTGGGAGAGGGGATACGCAGTATTTT	CASSYGQGGRGDTQYF
TRBV11-2	NA	TRBJ2-3	NA	TGTGCCAGCAGCATCCAACTCGTTGCAGATACGCAGTATTTT	CASSIQLVADTQYF
TRBV20-1	NA	TRBJ2-1	NA	TGCAGTGTCTCGCGGGGCGAGCAGTTCTTC	CSVSRGEQFF
TRBV28	NA	TRBJ1-4	once	TGTGCCAGCAGTTTTATGGGGGTGGAGGGTGAAAAACTGTTTTTT	CASSFMGVEGEKLFF
TRBV10-3	NA	TRBJ2-1	NA	TGTGCCATCAGTGGGACGGCAGCGGCCAATGAGCAGTTCTTC	CAISGTAAANEQFF
TRBV28	NA	TRBJ1-1	NA	TGTGCCAGCAGTTCGGCCATAGTCGCTTTCTTT	CASSSAIVAFF
TRBV3-1/TRBV3-2	TRBD1	TRBJ2-4	NA	TGTGCCAGCAGCCGACAGATCCGGACAGGTGCCAAAAACATTCAGTACTTC	CASSRQIRTGAKNIQYF
TRBV5-1	TRBD2	TRBJ2-5	NA	TGCGCCAGCAGCCCGCCGGGACTAGCGGGAGAAGAGACCCAGTACTTC	CASSPPGLAGEETQYF
TRBV18	NA	TRBJ1-1	once	TGTGCCAGCTCATCCTCCTTTAACACTGAAGCTTTCTTT	CASSSSFNTEAFF
TRBV27	NA	TRBJ1-4	NA	TGTGCCAGCAGTCCGACCATGGGGAATTATGGAACTAATGAAAAACTGTTTTTT	CASSPTMGNYGTNEKLFF
TRBV7-6	TRBD1	TRBJ1-1	NA	TGTGCCAGCAGCCACATGGAGGGGGCGAACACTGAAGCTTTCTTT	CASSHMEGANTEAFF
TRBV6-1	TRBD2	TRBJ2-7	NA	TGTGCCAGCAGTGAGGTAGCGGGGGGTTCCTACGAGCAGTACTTC	CASSEVAGGSYEQYF
TRBV7-8	NA	TRBJ1-6	NA	TGTGCCACCCAGAGTCCGACTAATTCACCCCTCCACTTT	CATQSPTNSPLHF
TRBV5-1	NA	TRBJ1-1	NA	TGCGCCAGCAGCTTCCCAGGGAAGAAGGCTGAAGCTTTCTTT	CASSFPGKKAEAFF
TRBV19	NA	TRBJ1-5	NA	TGTGCCAGTAGGGGAGTGAAACGGGGCAATCAGCCCCAGCATTTT	CASRGVKRGNQPQHF